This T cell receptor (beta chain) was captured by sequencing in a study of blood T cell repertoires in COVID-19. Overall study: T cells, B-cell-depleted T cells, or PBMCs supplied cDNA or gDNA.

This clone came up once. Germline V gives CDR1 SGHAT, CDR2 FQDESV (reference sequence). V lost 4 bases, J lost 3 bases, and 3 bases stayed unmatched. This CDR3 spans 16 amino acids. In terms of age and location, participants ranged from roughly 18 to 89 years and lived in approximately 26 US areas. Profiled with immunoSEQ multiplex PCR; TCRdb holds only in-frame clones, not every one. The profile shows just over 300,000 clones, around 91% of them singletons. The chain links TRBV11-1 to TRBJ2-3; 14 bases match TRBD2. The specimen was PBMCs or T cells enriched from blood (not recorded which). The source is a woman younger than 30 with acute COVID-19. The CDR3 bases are TGTGCCAGCAGCTCCGGACTAGCGGGAGGTACAGATACGCAGTATTTT. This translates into CASSSGLAGGTDTQYF.